The clone carrying this T cell receptor (beta chain) was picked up a small number of times. Per the authors' pipeline: Amplification of reference gene primers was used by the study to estimate nucleated cell counts. Only in-frame clones appear in the TCRdb table, and some are missing; sequencing was by immunoSEQ multiplex PCR. Clonal size and the V and J genes are those of that table, whereas D and trimming came from the DNA. The table lists 250,000 to 350,000 clones, 85% to 90% of them singletons, with approximately 2.9% in the top ten. Trimming removed 0 bases from V and 0 bases from J, with 6 bases in between. The CDR3 loop spans 15 amino acids. Germline CDR1 reads SGHVS; CDR2 reads FNYEAQ. The data stem from a study of blood T cell repertoires in COVID-19. Patients of the Seattle cohort, enrolled during active infection, were followed longitudinally.

This sequence joins TRBV7-6 and TRBJ1-3; no clear D. Specimen: peripheral blood. The TCR comes from a woman in her thirties with COVID-19, enrolled during active disease. The CDR3 protein is CASSLALTSGNTIYF. As DNA, the CDR3 is TGTGCCAGCAGCTTAGCTCTAACCTCTGGAAACACCATATATTTT.